The 13 T cell receptor beta chains below were found in one sample sequenced in a study of T cells after yellow fever vaccination. MiXCR, applied by TCRdb to the 5' RACE reads, yields one record per CDR3 protein. The sample includes hundreds of thousands of distinct CDR3 sequences, under 15% seen only once; the top ten take 3.2%. The specimen was CD4+ T cells sorted from PBMCs, collected 15 days after the yellow fever booster vaccination. The receptors were gathered from a man aged 18 to 30 who received the YFV17D yellow fever vaccine.

This rearrangement joins TRBV9 to TRBJ2-6; the match to TRBD2 covers 11 bases. Germline assignment: CDR1 SGDLS and CDR2 YYNGEE. The CDR3 loop spans 19 amino acids. V trimming: 0 bases; J trimming: 0 bases; junction bases outside the gene matches: 5. The chain's CDR3 is CASSVELAGASSGANVLTF. The CDR3 DNA is TGTGCCAGCAGCGTAGAACTAGCGGGGGCATCCTCTGGGGCCAACGTCCTGACTTTC.

Ten or more counts support this clonotype. The rearrangement links TRBV28 to TRBJ1-2; weak D call: TRBD1 (5 bases). CDR3 length: 12 residues. The V gene lost 7 bases and the J gene lost 7 bases, with 13 bases spanning the gap. The germline V gene encodes CDR1 MDHEN and CDR2 SYDVKM. CDR3 in DNA: TGTGCCAGCACACTATCGGGGGTTGGCTACACCTTC. This translates into CASTLSGVGYTF.

The V and J genes are TRBV5-6 and TRBJ1-6; D gene ambiguous. The CDR3 sequence is 15 residues long. V lost 0 bases, J lost 1 base, and 5 bases lay in between. Looked up from germline, CDR1 is SGHDT and CDR2 is YYEEEE. In DNA form, the CDR3 reads TGTGCCAGCAGCTTGGCTGGGTCCTATAATTCACCCCTCCACTTT. This gives the protein CASSLAGSYNSPLHF.

This clonotype was counted ten times or more. The CDR3 is CASSSRETLTDTQYF. Here the CDR3 DNA reads TGTGCCAGCAGCAGCCGGGAGACGTTGACAGATACGCAGTATTTT. V is TRBV27 and J is TRBJ2-3; D may be TRBD2 (6 bases). V lost 6 bases to trimming and J lost 3 bases, with 16 bases between them. Germline CDR1 MNHEY, CDR2 SMNVEV (reference sequence). The CDR3 is 15 residues long.

This rearrangement joins TRBV20-1 to TRBJ1-1; 8 nucleotides align to TRBD1. This CDR3 has 15 residues. The V gene end was trimmed by 5 bases and the J gene end by 1 base; junction bases not matched to a gene: 9. CDR1 is DFQATT and CDR2 is SNEGSKA in the germline V gene (reference sequence). Here the CDR3 DNA reads TGCAGTGCTGGAAGCCAGGGGGCGCCGAACACTGAAGCTTTCTTT. It encodes CSAGSQGAPNTEAFF.

The chain employs TRBV5-1 and TRBJ2-5; D is uncertain. The CDR3 has 13 residues. CDR1 is SGHRS, CDR2 YFSETQ, per germline. The V end was cut by 2 bases, the J end by 2 bases, with 7 bases between. The CDR3 DNA reads as TGCGCCAGCAGCTTCCAGCCTCAAGAGACCCAGTACTTC. This gives the protein CASSFQPQETQYF.

This chain links TRBV7-2 with TRBJ2-3, with 9 bases identical to TRBD1. This CDR3 is built from 14 residues. V lost 8 bases to trimming and J lost 4 bases; unmatched junction nucleotides: 7. Per the germline V gene, CDR1 is SGHTA and CDR2 is FQGNSA. The CDR3 sequence is CASCSGQGSDTQYF. CDR3 sequence (DNA): TGTGCCAGCTGTTCGGGACAGGGATCAGATACGCAGTATTTT.

This clonotype was seen a few times. The chain recombines TRBV6-5 with TRBJ1-1; unclear D gene. This CDR3 comprises 15 residues. CDR1 is MNHEY, CDR2 SVGAGI, per germline. The germline V and J ends were trimmed by 3 bases and 7 bases, with 18 bases remaining between them. The CDR3 bases are TGTGCCAGCAGTTATTCGGCCGCCCTGCGGGGTGAAGCTTTCTTT. Translating gives CASSYSAALRGEAFF.

This clonotype was observed a handful of times. The rearrangement uses TRBV21-1 and TRBJ1-1; TRBD1 was called by the table and not checked on the DNA. TRBV21-1 is assigned pseudogene status. This CDR3 is built from 15 residues. CDR3 sequence (DNA): TGTGCCAGCAGCAAAGGAGGGACACTGAACACTGAAGCTTTCTTT. This sequence encodes CASSKGGTLNTEAFF.

Regarding this clonotype: A much larger clonotype is one base distant, so this may be a read error. This chain connects TRBV29-1 to TRBJ2-2, with D tentatively TRBD2 (5 bases). This CDR3 has 13 residues. Germline values: CDR1 SQVTM, CDR2 ANQGSEA. The CDR3 spells CSVGGRTAGELIF. The CDR3, as DNA: TGCAGCGTTGGTGGCCGTACGGCCGGGGAGCTGATTTTT.

V gene TRBV20-1 combines with J gene TRBJ2-3, with 8 bases matching TRBD2. V lost 0 bases and J lost 11; bases outside the gene matches: 16. The CDR3 is 16 residues long. The germline CDR1 and CDR2 sequences are DFQATT and SNEGSKA (reference sequence). Here the CDR3 reads CSARDFGGVHRYGQYF. CDR3 DNA sequence: TGCAGTGCTAGAGATTTCGGGGGGGTGCACAGATACGGGCAGTATTTT.

This chain joins TRBV4-1 and TRBJ2-7; maybe TRBD2 (5 bases). The V end lost 1 base, the J end lost 2 bases, and 12 bases lay between the germline ends. Germline CDR1 is MGHRA and CDR2 is YSYEKL. This CDR3 has 15 residues. The CDR3 here is CASSQGASSAYEQYF. DNA for the CDR3: TGCGCCAGCAGCCAAGGCGCTAGCTCGGCCTACGAGCAGTACTTC.

For the CDR3, the DNA is TGTGCCAGCAGCGTAGAGACTGGGGCCAACGTCCTGACTTTC. It yields the protein CASSVETGANVLTF. The J gene is TRBJ2-6, the V gene TRBV9; D remains unclear. V lost 0 bases, J lost 2 bases, and 3 bases lay in between. The CDR3 extends over 14 amino acids. Germline loops: CDR1 SGDLS, CDR2 YYNGEE.